This note documents a single T cell receptor beta chain sequence. Per the germline V gene, CDR1 is SEHNR and CDR2 is FQNEAQ (reference sequence). V was pared by 7 bases and J by 4 bases, with 17 bases between. The CDR3 has 15 amino acids. This entry comes from a study of shared clonotypes between healthy human individuals. In the study overall: Three plates were used per donor for CD4 naive, three for CD4 memory, two for CD8 naive and one for CD8 memory.

The repertoire was sequenced with immunoSEQ multiplex PCR; TCRdb's copy has only in-frame clones and lacks some. The table lists over a million clones, about 76% of them singletons. The source of this sequence is a man aged 18 to 30 in good health. This chain uses TRBV7-9 with TRBJ1-3, with a possible D match to TRBD1 (5 bases). The specimen was memory CD4+ T cells sorted from blood. The sample's subset: CD45RA-negative fraction. The CDR3 region has the DNA TGTGCCAGCACCCCAGGGTCGTTCTCCGGAAACACCATATATTTT. It encodes CASTPGSFSGNTIYF.